This T cell receptor beta chain was retrieved from a study of blood T cell repertoires in COVID-19. About the study: Samples taken during acute and convalescent COVID-19 were collected in the United States, Italy and Spain.

Some clones are missing from TCRdb's copy, which holds only in-frame ones; the method was immunoSEQ multiplex PCR. The data contain roughly 260,000 clones, 88% of them singletons. Germline lookup yields CDR1 GTSNPN and CDR2 SVGIG (reference sequence). V lost 4 bases, J lost 6 bases, and 1 base stayed unmatched. The CDR3 covers 11 residues. Only one count was recorded for this clone. The origin of this receptor is a man in his sixties who had recovered from COVID-19. The chain joins TRBV30 to TRBJ1-1; TRBD1 agrees at 8 bases. The source material was peripheral blood. CDR3 in amino acids: CAWTTGAEAFF. DNA for the CDR3: TGTGCCTGGACGACAGGGGCTGAAGCTTTCTTT.